Each of the 18 T cell receptor beta chains below was sequenced from the same sample in a study of cytomegalovirus exposure and HLA in healthy donors. With 60 Vbeta and 13 Jbeta primers, the PCR was carried out. Clones were read by immunoSEQ multiplex PCR, and TCRdb kept only the in-frame ones, dropping some. This table holds about 70,000 clones, around two thirds found once. The sequencing sample was made of PBMCs. These receptors were collected from a human donor in good health.

The chain recombines TRBV7-9 with TRBJ2-7, with D unclear. CDR1 is SEHNR, CDR2 FQNEAQ, per germline (reference sequence). The CDR3 consists of 12 residues. V lost 5 bases and J lost 2, with 7 bases in between. Here the CDR3 DNA reads TGTGCCAGCAGCCGAGATCCCTACGAGCAGTACTTC. Its translation: CASSRDPYEQYF.

The gene calls are TRBV6-6 and TRBJ1-1, with TRBD1 as a possible D gene (6 bases). The V gene lost 11 bases and the J gene lost 5 bases, with 18 bases spanning the gap. This CDR3 is built from 13 residues. Germline CDR1 is MNHNY and CDR2 is SVGAGI (reference sequence). The CDR3 DNA is TGTGCCTCAGGGGCCCGCGGAGGAACTGAAGCTTTCTTT. This codes for CASGARGGTEAFF.

V usage is TRBV15 and J usage is TRBJ1-1; 7 bases agree with TRBD1. The CDR3 runs 16 residues. Trimming at V came to 0 bases and at J to 5 bases, leaving 9 bases not matched to a gene. Germline assignment: CDR1 LNHNV and CDR2 YYDKDF (reference sequence). CDR3 DNA: TGTGCCACCAGCAGAGAATACAGGGGATTAGGGACTGAAGCTTTCTTT. Encoded protein: CATSREYRGLGTEAFF.

J is TRBJ2-5 and V is TRBV5-4; 13 bases fit TRBD2. The CDR3 is made up of 16 amino acids. V was clipped by 3 bases and J by 4 bases; unmatched bases: 6. Germline CDR1 and CDR2: SGHNT and YYREEE (reference sequence). The CDR3 DNA reads as TGTGCCAGCAGCTCCCCGGGACTAGCGGGAAGAGAGACCCAGTACTTC. Translation: CASSSPGLAGRETQYF.

The chain joins TRBV7-3 to TRBJ2-1, with 14 bases aligning to TRBD2. V shed 2 bases, J shed 8 bases, and the junction held 2 bases outside the gene matches. The CDR3 is 15 residues long. Germline CDR1 SGHTA, CDR2 FQGTGA. DNA for the CDR3: TGTGCCAGCAGCTTACAGGGACTAGCGGGAGATGAGCAGTTCTTC. This codes for CASSLQGLAGDEQFF. Full variable domain (outside the CDR3, taken from reference TRBV7-3 and TRBJ2-1): GAGVSQTPSNKVTEKGKYVELRCDPISGHTALYWYRQSLGQGPEFLIYFQGTGAADDSGLPNDRFFAVRPEGSVSTLKIQRTERGDSAVYLCASSLQGLAGDEQFFGPGTRLTVL.

J is TRBJ2-7 and V is TRBV9, with 7 bases aligning to TRBD1. The CDR3 loop spans 13 amino acids. CDR1 SGDLS and CDR2 YYNGEE come from the germline V gene. Germline trimming cut 0 bases from V and 5 bases from J; bases unmatched to any gene: 2. The CDR3 bases are TGTGCCAGCAGCGTAGCGGGACAGAACGAGCAGTACTTC. Translation gives CASSVAGQNEQYF.

This clone was picked up one time. The rearrangement links TRBV10-1 to TRBJ2-3, with D possibly being TRBD1 (6 bases). This CDR3 contains 12 residues. Germline-derived CDR1 and CDR2 are WNHNN and SYGVQD (reference sequence). V shed 9 bases and J shed 4 bases, with 11 bases lying between them. Here the CDR3 DNA reads TGCGCCAGTGCCGAGGGGGCAGATACGCAGTATTTT. Protein sequence: CASAEGADTQYF.

This chain uses TRBV25-1 with TRBJ1-2, with 10 bases that match TRBD1. Germline CDR1 MGHDK, CDR2 SYGVNS. The V gene end was trimmed by 3 bases and the J gene end by 4 bases; junction bases not matched to a gene: 5. This CDR3 region has 15 residues. The CDR3 DNA sequence: TGTGCCAGCAGTGATTACGGACAGGGGGGCTATGGCTACACCTTC. Its protein product is CASSDYGQGGYGYTF.

The V and J genes are TRBV19 and TRBJ2-4; TRBD1 agrees at 11 bases. This CDR3 has 16 residues. CDR1 and CDR2 (germline): LNHDA, SQIVND (reference sequence). Trimming at V came to 5 bases and at J to 3 bases, leaving 6 bases not matched to a gene. The CDR3 DNA reads as TGTGCCAGTAGTCTTGGGACAGGGGGTTTCAAAAACATTCAGTACTTC. As protein: CASSLGTGGFKNIQYF.

This chain connects TRBV7-9 to TRBJ2-3; TRBD1 matches at 8 bases. This CDR3 has 13 amino acids. J was trimmed by 3 bases and V by 4 bases; bases with no gene match: 0. Germline loops: CDR1 SEHNR, CDR2 FQNEAQ (reference sequence). The CDR3 sequence: CASSYRGTDTQYF. The CDR3, as DNA: TGTGCCAGCAGCTACAGGGGGACAGATACGCAGTATTTT. The full variable domain, completed using reference TRBV7-9 and TRBJ2-3, is DTGVSQNPRHKITKRGQNVTFRCDPISEHNRLYWYRQTLGQGPEFLTYFQNEAQLEKSRLLSDRFSAERPKGSFSTLEIQRTEQGDSAMYLCASSYRGTDTQYFGPGTRLTVL.

V is TRBV6-5 and J is TRBJ2-7; 7 bases match TRBD1. There are 14 residues in the CDR3. Germline loops: CDR1 MNHEY, CDR2 SVGAGI. V lost 7 bases to trimming and J lost 2 bases; unmatched junction nucleotides: 8. The CDR3 loop reads CASIILGTAYEQYF. Written as DNA, the CDR3 is TGTGCCAGCATCATACTAGGGACAGCCTACGAGCAGTACTTC.

The chain is built from TRBV4-1 and TRBJ2-7; 11 nucleotides line up with TRBD2. The junction had 8 bases not matched to a gene; V was cut back by 0 bases and J by 4 bases. The CDR3 extends over 17 amino acids. CDR1 and CDR2 from the germline V gene are MGHRA and YSYEKL. The CDR3: CASSQDPLTSGRYEQYF. As DNA, the CDR3 is TGCGCCAGCAGCCAAGACCCCCTTACTAGCGGGAGATACGAGCAGTACTTC.

The rearrangement links TRBV5-1 to TRBJ2-1, with TRBD1 identical over 8 bases. V lost 1 base, J lost 3 bases, and 9 bases stayed unmatched. CDR3 length equals 17 residues. Germline V gene data show CDR1 as SGHRS and CDR2 as YFSETQ. CDR3 amino acids: CASSLTQGAQGYNEQFF. The CDR3 DNA reads as TGCGCCAGCAGCTTGACCCAGGGGGCGCAGGGCTACAATGAGCAGTTCTTC.

This chain connects TRBV19 to TRBJ1-1; tentatively, D is TRBD1 (6 bases). CDR1 is LNHDA, CDR2 SQIVND, per germline (reference sequence). V was clipped by 1 base and J by 1 base, with 16 bases between them. This CDR3 is 17 amino acids long. For the CDR3, the DNA is TGTGCCAGTAGTATAGGCAGGGGTCTGGTGGGGAACACTGAAGCTTTCTTT. Its protein product is CASSIGRGLVGNTEAFF.

The chain has TRBV7-9 and TRBJ2-3; 7 bases align to TRBD2. V trimming: 6 bases; J trimming: 2 bases; junction bases outside the gene matches: 8. Germline assignment: CDR1 SEHNR and CDR2 FQNEAQ (reference sequence). CDR3 length: 15 amino acids. The CDR3: CASRARLAITDTQYF. The CDR3 DNA reads as TGTGCCAGCAGGGCGAGACTAGCAATCACAGATACGCAGTATTTT.

This chain links TRBV18 with TRBJ1-3, with TRBD1 matching 8 bases. Germline V gene lookup returns CDR1 KGHSH and CDR2 LQKENI. The CDR3 is 16 residues long. J lost 3 bases, V lost 3 bases, and 7 bases had no gene match. CDR3 nucleotides: TGTGCCAGCTCACCTCTTGACAGGGGAGATGGAAACACCATATATTTT. It translates to CASSPLDRGDGNTIYF.

This clone was seen once. V is TRBV7-9 and J is TRBJ1-1, with 10 bases aligning to TRBD1. The length of the CDR3 is 16 residues. The germline V gene has CDR1 SEHNR and CDR2 FQNEAQ (reference sequence). V lost 4 bases and J lost 3; bases outside the gene matches: 8. The CDR3 nucleotides read TGTGCCAGCAGCTCCCGGGACAGGGGAAGGGACACTGAAGCTTTCTTT. It encodes CASSSRDRGRDTEAFF.

The J gene is TRBJ2-7, the V gene TRBV5-4; 8 nucleotides match TRBD1. The CDR3 contains 15 residues. The germline V gene has CDR1 SGHNT and CDR2 YYREEE (reference sequence). V shed 4 bases and J 5 bases; nucleotides not matched to a gene: 11. The CDR3 coding sequence is TGTGCCAGCAGCGTCCCAACAGGGGGAAGGGACGAGCAGTACTTC. Translating it yields CASSVPTGGRDEQYF.